Reported below is one TCR beta chain. This CDR3 region has 14 residues. CDR1 is MGHDK and CDR2 is SYGVNS in the germline V gene. V shed 6 bases, J shed 7 bases, and the junction held 4 bases outside the gene matches. In the source study's methods: Amplification from reference gene primers served as the basis for estimated nucleated cell counts. Clones were read by immunoSEQ multiplex PCR, and TCRdb kept only the in-frame ones, dropping some. V, J and clone size are those of that table, while D and trimming were read from the DNA. The sample contains 140,000 to 150,000 clones, about 87% of which appear only once. This sample is part of a study of blood T cell repertoires in COVID-19. Study-wide context: Acute and convalescent COVID-19 samples came from the United States, Italy and Spain. T cells, B-cell-depleted T cells, or PBMCs provided the cDNA or gDNA that served as material.

V gene TRBV25-1 combines with J gene TRBJ1-6; 9 bases align to TRBD1. Sequenced input: peripheral blood. The sequence came from a man aged 55-75 years with active or convalescent COVID-19. The CDR3 sequence: CASSLGTGNSPLHF. CDR3 nucleotide sequence: TGTGCCAGCAGCCTTGGGACAGGGAATTCACCCCTCCACTTT.